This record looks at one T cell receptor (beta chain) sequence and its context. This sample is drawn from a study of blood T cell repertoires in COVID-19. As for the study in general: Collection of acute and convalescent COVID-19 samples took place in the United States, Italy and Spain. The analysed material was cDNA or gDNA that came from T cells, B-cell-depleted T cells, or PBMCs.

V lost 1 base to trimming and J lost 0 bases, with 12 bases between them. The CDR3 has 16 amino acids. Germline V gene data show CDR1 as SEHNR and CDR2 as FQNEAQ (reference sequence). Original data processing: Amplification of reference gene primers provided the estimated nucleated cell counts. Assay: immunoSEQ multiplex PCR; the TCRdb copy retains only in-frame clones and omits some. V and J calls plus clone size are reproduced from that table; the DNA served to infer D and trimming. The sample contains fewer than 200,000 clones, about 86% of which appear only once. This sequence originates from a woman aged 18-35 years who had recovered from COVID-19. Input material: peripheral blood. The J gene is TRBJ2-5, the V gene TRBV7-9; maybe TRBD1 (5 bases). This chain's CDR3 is CASSLVRTSYQETQYF. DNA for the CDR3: TGTGCCAGCAGCTTAGTCCGGACATCGTACCAAGAGACCCAGTACTTC.